What follows is one T cell receptor beta chain and its context. The antigen remains unidentified. The data were taken from a study of radiotherapy plus CTLA-4 blockade in lung cancer. Across the whole study: Of all patients, around 19% responded objectively and approximately 31% showed disease control. Study observations and caveats: It was early blood T cell clone dynamics, with interferon-beta, that reportedly best predicted response. Expansion of tumor-derived TCR clones was observed in blood after radiotherapy plus ipilimumab.

Method: immunoSEQ multiplex PCR; TCRdb's copy keeps in-frame clones and lacks some. The table lists tens of thousands of clones, approximately 84% of them singletons, with 4.8% in the top ten. The CDR3 loop spans 16 amino acids. Germline-derived CDR1 and CDR2 are MDHEN and SYDVKM. The J segment lost 3 bases and the V segment lost 2 bases, leaving 10 bases of the junction unmatched. Sequences were derived from peripheral blood, sampled from a patient treated with radiotherapy plus ipilimumab. This clonotype originated in a human donor with non-small cell lung cancer whose response to radiotherapy plus ipilimumab could not be evaluated. The J gene is TRBJ2-7, the V gene TRBV28, with 7 bases that match TRBD1. CDR3 coding DNA: TGTGCCAGCAGTTTAGGGACAGAGACCCCCGACTACGAGCAGTACTTC. Translated, it gives CASSLGTETPDYEQYF.